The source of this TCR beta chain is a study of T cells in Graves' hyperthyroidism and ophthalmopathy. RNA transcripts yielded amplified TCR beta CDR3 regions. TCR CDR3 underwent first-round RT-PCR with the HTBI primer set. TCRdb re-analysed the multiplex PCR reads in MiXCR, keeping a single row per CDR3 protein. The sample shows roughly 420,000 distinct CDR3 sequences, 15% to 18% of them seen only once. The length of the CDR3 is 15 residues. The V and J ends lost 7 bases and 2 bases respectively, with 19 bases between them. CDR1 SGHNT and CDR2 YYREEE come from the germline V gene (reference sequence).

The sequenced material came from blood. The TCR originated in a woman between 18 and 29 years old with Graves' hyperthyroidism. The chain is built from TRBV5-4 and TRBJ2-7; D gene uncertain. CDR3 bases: TGTGCCAGCGGCGCTCGCCGTGGAAGTACCTACGAGCAGTACTTC. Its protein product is CASGARRGSTYEQYF.